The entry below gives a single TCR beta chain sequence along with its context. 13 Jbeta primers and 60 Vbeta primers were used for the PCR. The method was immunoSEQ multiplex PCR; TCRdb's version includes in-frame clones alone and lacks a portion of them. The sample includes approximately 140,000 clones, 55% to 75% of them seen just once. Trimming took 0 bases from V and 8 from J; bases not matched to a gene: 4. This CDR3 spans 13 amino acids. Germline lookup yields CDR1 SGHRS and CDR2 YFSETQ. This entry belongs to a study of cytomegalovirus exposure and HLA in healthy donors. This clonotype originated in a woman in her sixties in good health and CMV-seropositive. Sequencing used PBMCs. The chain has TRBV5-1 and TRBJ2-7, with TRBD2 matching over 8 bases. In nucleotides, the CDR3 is TGCGCCAGCAGCTTGGGACTAGCGCCTCAGCAGTACTTC. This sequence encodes CASSLGLAPQQYF.